This T cell receptor (beta chain) derives from a study of T cells in Graves' hyperthyroidism and ophthalmopathy. Amplification of TCR beta CDR3 regions used RNA as the template. First-round RT-PCR of the TCR CDR3 relied on the HTBI primer set. MiXCR was run by TCRdb on the multiplex PCR reads, yielding one entry per CDR3 protein. The table has a few hundred thousand distinct CDR3 sequences, roughly 14% seen once. In patients aged 18 to 65, hyperthyroidism was newly diagnosed, with duration under 2 months. Predating any ophthalmopathy symptoms, the blood sample was taken at first hyperthyroidism diagnosis. General study findings and limits: The model predicted ophthalmopathy a median roughly six months before onset.

For this clonotype: The target antigen is unknown.

The V and J ends lost 0 bases and 0 bases respectively, with 14 bases between them. The V gene's germline CDR1 is DFQATT and CDR2 SNEGSKA (reference sequence). CDR3 length: 17 amino acids. The chain joins TRBV20-1 to TRBJ1-4; TRBD1 might be the D (5 bases). The sample consisted of blood. The clonotype was recovered from a man aged 30 to 39 with Graves' hyperthyroidism that later progressed to Graves' ophthalmopathy. The CDR3 sequence is CSARDDGAPATNEKLFF. The CDR3 nucleotides read TGCAGTGCTAGAGATGACGGGGCCCCTGCAACTAATGAAAAACTGTTTTTT.